These T cell receptor beta chains were read from a single sample in a study of T cells after yellow fever vaccination. Using its own MiXCR run on the 5' RACE reads, TCRdb lists one record per CDR3 protein. The data contain 300,000 to 350,000 distinct CDR3 sequences, approximately 12% of them singletons. Specimen: CD4+ T cells sorted from PBMCs, collected 45 days after the yellow fever booster vaccination. The receptors originated from a man between 18 and 29 years old who received the YFV17D yellow fever vaccine. CDR3s include the opening cysteine and the closing phenylalanine or tryptophan. A D gene is named only where the DNA matches it firmly. Clone size is stated in some rows and not others, as once, few, many or a class when expanded.

V gene	J gene	D gene	clone size	CDR3 DNA	CDR3 protein
TRBV19	TRBJ2-7	TRBD2	-	TGTGCCAGTAGTATTCGGCCTAGCGGGGGGGCCTGGGACGAGCAGTACTTC	CASSIRPSGGAWDEQYF
TRBV20-1	TRBJ2-4	-	few	TGCAGTGCCTTTAGTCCGGGACCCAACATTCAGTACTTC	CSAFSPGPNIQYF
TRBV12-3/TRBV12-4	TRBJ1-2	-	few	TGTGTCAGCAGCGGGGGTCGACTTCTGGGCTACACCTTC	CVSSGGRLLGYTF
TRBV29-1	TRBJ2-1	-	many	TGCAGCGTTGGGTTAGCTCGTGAGCAGTTCTTC	CSVGLAREQFF
TRBV5-1	TRBJ2-7	-	few	TGCGCCAGCAGCTTGGACACAGGGCAAGAGCAGTACTTC	CASSLDTGQEQYF
TRBV6-5	TRBJ2-3	-	few	TGTGCCAGCAGCCGTTCTAGTATCCCAGATACGCAGTATTTT	CASSRSSIPDTQYF
TRBV9	TRBJ2-1	TRBD2	few	TGTGCCAGCAGCGCAACTAGCGGGGCACCCAATGAGCAGTTCTTC	CASSATSGAPNEQFF
TRBV6-2/TRBV6-3	TRBJ1-2	-	-	TGTGCCAGCATTGGGCCGCCCGGCTACACCTTC	CASIGPPGYTF
TRBV5-4	TRBJ1-1	-	-	TGTGCCAGCAGCTTGGAAACGGGCACTGAAGCTTTCTTT	CASSLETGTEAFF
TRBV2	TRBJ2-3	-	few	TGTGCCAGCGGGGCTGAGGCTACGCAGTATTTT	CASGAEATQYF
TRBV5-6	TRBJ1-5	-	many	TGTGCCAGCAGCAATACGAGGACAGAACAGCCCCAGCATTTT	CASSNTRTEQPQHF